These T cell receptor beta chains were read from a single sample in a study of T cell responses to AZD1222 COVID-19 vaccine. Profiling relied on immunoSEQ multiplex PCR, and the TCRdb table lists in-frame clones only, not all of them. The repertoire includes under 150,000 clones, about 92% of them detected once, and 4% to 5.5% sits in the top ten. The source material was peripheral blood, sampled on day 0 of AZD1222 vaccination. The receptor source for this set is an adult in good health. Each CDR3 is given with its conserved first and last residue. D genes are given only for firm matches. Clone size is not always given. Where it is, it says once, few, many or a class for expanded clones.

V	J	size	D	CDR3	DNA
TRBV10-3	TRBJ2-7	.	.	CAISEGSYEQYF	TGTGCCATCAGTGAGGGGAGTTACGAGCAGTACTTC
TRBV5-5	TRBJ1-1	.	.	CASSLMWGGTEAFF	TGTGCCAGCAGCTTGATGTGGGGGGGCACTGAAGCTTTCTTT
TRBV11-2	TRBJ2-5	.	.	CASSLRAVETQYF	TGTGCCAGCAGCTTAAGGGCGGTTGAGACCCAGTACTTC
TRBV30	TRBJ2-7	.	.	CAGVSAEAYEQYF	TGTGCCGGAGTCAGCGCCGAAGCCTACGAGCAGTACTTC
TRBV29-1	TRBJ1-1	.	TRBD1	CSAYRGPGTEAFF	TGCAGCGCCTACAGGGGGCCGGGTACTGAAGCTTTCTTT
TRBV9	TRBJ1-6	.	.	CASSVASGRSPLHF	TGTGCCAGCAGCGTAGCTTCAGGTCGGTCACCCCTCCACTTT
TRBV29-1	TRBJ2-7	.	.	CSGLRYDEQYF	TGCAGCGGCTTGCGATATGACGAGCAGTACTTC
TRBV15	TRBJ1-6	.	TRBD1	CATSRDDRGDSPLHF	TGTGCCACCAGCAGAGATGACAGGGGGGATTCACCCCTCCACTTT
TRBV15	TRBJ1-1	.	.	CATSRMEGGLSWTEAFF	TGTGCCACCAGCAGGATGGAGGGGGGTCTGAGTTGGACTGAAGCTTTCTTT
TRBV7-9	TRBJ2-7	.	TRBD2	CASSRLAGPYEQYF	TGTGCCAGCAGCAGACTAGCGGGGCCCTACGAGCAGTACTTC
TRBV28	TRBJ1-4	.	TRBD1	CASSPLGQGNEKLFF	TGTGCCAGCAGTCCCCTGGGACAGGGGAATGAAAAACTGTTTTTT
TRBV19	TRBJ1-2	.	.	CASSIDRSGANGYTF	TGTGCCAGTAGTATAGACCGGAGTGGGGCGAATGGCTACACCTTC
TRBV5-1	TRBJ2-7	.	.	CASSKGGGQIYEQYF	TGCGCCAGCAGCAAGGGAGGGGGACAGATCTACGAGCAGTACTTC
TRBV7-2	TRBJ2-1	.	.	CASRKGDPVDEQFF	TGTGCCAGCAGAAAGGGGGACCCGGTGGATGAGCAGTTCTTC
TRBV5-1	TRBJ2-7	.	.	CASSLGLEVGEQYF	TGCGCCAGCAGCTTGGGACTAGAAGTAGGCGAGCAGTACTTC
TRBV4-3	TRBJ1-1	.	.	CASSHGWVTAEAFF	TGCGCCAGCAGCCACGGTTGGGTGACGGCTGAAGCTTTCTTT
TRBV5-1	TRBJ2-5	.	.	CASREGLETQYF	TGCGCCAGCAGAGAGGGGCTGGAGACCCAGTACTTC
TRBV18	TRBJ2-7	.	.	CASSPGTPPDEQYF	TGTGCCAGCTCACCAGGGACACCTCCTGACGAGCAGTACTTC
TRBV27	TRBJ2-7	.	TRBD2	CASSVKRGHNNEQYF	TGTGCCAGCAGTGTTAAGCGGGGCCATAACAACGAGCAGTACTTC
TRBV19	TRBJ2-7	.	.	CASSGGVTAYEQYF	TGTGCCAGTAGTGGTGGGGTTACCGCCTACGAGCAGTACTTC
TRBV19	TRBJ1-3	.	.	CASSPDMPGNTIYF	TGTGCCAGTAGTCCGGACATGCCTGGAAACACCATATATTTT
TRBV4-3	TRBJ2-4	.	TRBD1	CASSQEYRGQEAKNIQYF	TGCGCCAGCAGCCAAGAATACAGGGGGCAGGAGGCCAAAAACATTCAGTACTTC
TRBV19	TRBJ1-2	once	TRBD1	CASSIADRGRIYGYTF	TGTGCCAGTAGTATAGCCGACAGGGGGCGAATCTATGGCTACACCTTC
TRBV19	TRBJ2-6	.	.	CASSLHPGVPGANVLTF	TGTGCCAGTAGTCTTCATCCAGGGGTACCTGGGGCCAACGTCCTGACTTTC
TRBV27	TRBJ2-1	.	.	CASQPESSYNEQFF	TGTGCCAGCCAGCCCGAAAGCTCCTACAATGAGCAGTTCTTC
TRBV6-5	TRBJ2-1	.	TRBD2	CASSTSGSNEQFF	TGTGCCAGCAGTACTAGCGGTTCAAATGAGCAGTTCTTC
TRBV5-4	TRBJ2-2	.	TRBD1	CASSTRQGPGELFF	TGTGCCAGCAGCACCCGACAGGGTCCCGGGGAGCTGTTTTTT
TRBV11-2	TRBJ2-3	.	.	CASSREGNTDTQYF	TGTGCCAGCAGTCGGGAAGGGAACACAGATACGCAGTATTTT
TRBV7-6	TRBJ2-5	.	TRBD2	CASSLVAGGLKETQYF	TGTGCCAGCAGCTTAGTAGCGGGAGGCCTTAAAGAGACCCAGTACTTC